A single sample gave rise to the 17 T cell receptor beta chains below, sequenced in a study of control samples from healthy donors and cancer patients. Profiling relied on immunoSEQ multiplex PCR, and the TCRdb table lists in-frame clones only, not all of them. This sample has some 250,000 clones, with approximately 80% found just once. Sequencing was performed on PBMCs. All receptors come from a woman aged 55-69 years with lung cancer.

The V call is TRBV4-2, the J call TRBJ1-2; no clear D gene. Germline CDR1 reads LGHNA; CDR2 reads YNFKEQ. The length of the CDR3 is 16 residues. V was shortened by 3 bases and J by 6 bases, with 20 bases between the two germline ends. CDR3 in DNA: TGTGCCAGCAGCCACCTAATGGATTCGGGGAGGGATGGCTACACCTTC. Translated, it gives CASSHLMDSGRDGYTF.

The chain joins TRBV27 to TRBJ2-7; the D gene is possibly TRBD1 (6 bases). Germline V gives CDR1 MNHEY, CDR2 SMNVEV (reference sequence). This CDR3 has 12 residues. V was trimmed by 8 bases and J by 6 bases, leaving 14 bases between them. The DNA of the CDR3 is TGTGCCAGCGCCCGGGACAATCGCGAGCAGTACTTC. This translates into CASARDNREQYF.

The CDR3 is CASSPSGNTIYF. As DNA, the CDR3 is TGTGCCAGCAGCCCCTCTGGAAACACCATATATTTT. V gene TRBV2 combines with J gene TRBJ1-3; D uncertain. The CDR3 runs 12 residues. Germline V gene sequence: CDR1 SNHLY, CDR2 FYNNEI. With 6 bases removed from V and 0 bases from J, the gap between germline ends came to 3 bases.

The genes are TRBV6-5 and TRBJ1-3; possibly TRBD1 for D (5 bases). This CDR3 comprises 14 residues. From germline, CDR1 is MNHEY and CDR2 SVGAGI. V lost 2 bases and J 9 bases, leaving 14 bases between the germline ends. The CDR3, as DNA: TGTGCCAGCAGTTACACCGCAGGGCCGGGCACCATATATTTT. It codes for CASSYTAGPGTIYF.

This chain connects TRBV7-3 to TRBJ2-1; TRBD2 matches at 7 bases. V lost 5 bases, J lost 7 bases, and 8 bases stayed unmatched. The germline V gene has CDR1 SGHTA and CDR2 FQGTGA. The CDR3 is 14 residues long. The CDR3 nucleotides are TGTGCCAGCAGCCCTGGGCTAGCGGCAAATGAGCAGTTCTTC. Protein sequence: CASSPGLAANEQFF.

This chain links TRBV7-9 with TRBJ2-5; 9 bases align to TRBD2. Trimming cost V 5 bases and J 0 bases; bases outside gene matches: 16. Germline CDR1 and CDR2: SEHNR and FQNEAQ (reference sequence). This CDR3 is 19 amino acids long. CDR3 sequence reads: CASSRGGLAGPRYQETQYF. The CDR3 coding sequence is TGTGCCAGCAGCCGAGGGGGCCTAGCGGGACCAAGGTACCAAGAGACCCAGTACTTC.

This clone was detected a few times. Other DNA sequences in the sample encode the same CDR3. The chain employs TRBV9 and TRBJ2-2; D is unclear. V gave up 0 bases and J gave up 3 bases, with 0 bases separating them. Germline V lookup: CDR1 SGDLS, CDR2 YYNGEE. CDR3 length equals 12 residues. The chain's CDR3 is CASSVDTGELFF. In DNA, the CDR3 is TGTGCCAGCAGCGTAGACACCGGGGAGCTGTTTTTT.

The chain joins TRBV6-5 to TRBJ2-7; 8 bases are a match to TRBD2. With V trimmed by 8 bases and J by 3 bases, 6 bases remained unmatched. The CDR3 runs 13 residues. The germline gives CDR1 MNHEY, CDR2 SVGAGI. CDR3 sequence: CASEKREIYEQYF. CDR3 nucleotide sequence: TGTGCCAGCGAAAAGCGGGAGATCTACGAGCAGTACTTC.

Note on this clone: The sample has other DNA sequences that encode this CDR3 too. This sequence joins TRBV7-3 and TRBJ1-5; D is unresolved. V shed 3 bases and J shed 0 bases, with 3 bases lying between them. Germline assignment: CDR1 SGHTA and CDR2 FQGTGA. CDR3 length equals 13 residues. This chain's CDR3 is CASSLSSNQPQHF. The CDR3 DNA sequence: TGTGCCAGCAGCTTGAGTAGCAATCAGCCCCAGCATTTT.

The chain carries TRBV7-3 and TRBJ2-1; D is undetermined. Germline CDR1 SGHTA, CDR2 FQGTGA. Trimming removed 4 bases at V and 4 bases at J, with 8 bases between. This CDR3 has 13 amino acids. This CDR3 is CASSSDRYNEQFF. DNA of the CDR3: TGTGCCAGCAGCTCCGATAGATACAATGAGCAGTTCTTC.

The V and J genes are TRBV18 and TRBJ1-1; TRBD1 aligns across 8 bases. The CDR3 consists of 13 residues. The J segment lost 5 bases and the V segment lost 4 bases, leaving 3 bases of the junction unmatched. Germline V gene data show CDR1 as KGHSH and CDR2 as LQKENI. Written as DNA, the CDR3 is TGTGCCAGCTCACAATACAGGGGGACTGAAGCTTTCTTT. Protein: CASSQYRGTEAFF.

V gene TRBV11-2 combines with J gene TRBJ1-1, with TRBD1 identical over 7 bases. V lost 5 bases, J lost 10 bases, and 4 bases stayed unmatched. Germline V lookup: CDR1 SGHAT, CDR2 FQNNGV. CDR3 length equals 11 residues. CDR3 sequence reads: CASSPTGIAFF. CDR3 sequence (DNA): TGTGCCAGCAGCCCGACAGGGATAGCTTTCTTT.

This chain joins TRBV4-2 and TRBJ2-3, with TRBD2 identical over 9 bases. With V trimmed by 3 bases and J by 9 bases, 7 bases remained unmatched. From germline, CDR1 is LGHNA and CDR2 YNFKEQ. CDR3 length: 14 amino acids. The CDR3 spells CASSQQRGVDTQYF. As DNA, the CDR3 is TGTGCCAGCAGCCAGCAGCGGGGGGTCGACACGCAGTATTTT.

The J gene is TRBJ1-2, the V gene TRBV7-9; D gene unclear. Germline V gene lookup returns CDR1 SEHNR and CDR2 FQNEAQ (reference sequence). The CDR3 covers 11 residues. The germline V and J ends were trimmed by 2 bases and 13 bases, with 11 bases remaining between them. The CDR3 coding sequence is TGTGCCAGCAGCTTACTCCGAGGTGGCACCTTC. Its protein product is CASSLLRGGTF.

In its sample, this clone was seen a few times. This sequence may be a read error, since a much larger clone differs from it by one base. At the DNA level, this CDR3 is encoded by other sequences in the same sample as well. The CDR3 DNA follows: TGTGCCCTCCGTGCGGGGGGCGGGGGGACAGGGTCGAATGAGCAGTTCTTC. Amino acid sequence: CALRAGGGGTGSNEQFF. V usage is TRBV10-3 and J usage is TRBJ2-1; the D gene is possibly TRBD1 (9 bases). The CDR3 contains 17 residues. CDR1 and CDR2 (germline): ENHRY, SYGVKD. V lost 11 bases and J lost 7, with 30 bases in between.

This clone occurred a few times. This chain uses TRBV3-1 (or the pseudogene TRBV3-2) with TRBJ2-1; D not resolved. Germline V gene sequence: CDR1 LGHDT, CDR2 YNNKEL (reference sequence). The CDR3 runs 12 residues. V dropped 5 bases and J dropped 9 bases, with 11 bases sitting between them. This CDR3 is CASSSFGLEQFF. CDR3 nucleotides: TGTGCCAGCAGCTCTTTCGGGCTTGAGCAGTTCTTC.

J is TRBJ2-7 and V is TRBV6-5, with 9 bases matching TRBD1. Germline V gives CDR1 MNHEY, CDR2 SVGAGI. The CDR3 contains 14 residues. J gave up 7 bases and V 5 bases, and 9 bases lay outside the gene matches. CDR3 DNA: TGTGCCAGCAGTCCCCGGGACAGGGCGTGGGAGCAGTACTTC. Translation: CASSPRDRAWEQYF.